These 29 T cell receptor beta chains were all obtained from the same sample, sequenced in a study of T cell responses to AZD1222 COVID-19 vaccine. Some clones are missing from TCRdb's copy, which holds only in-frame ones; the method was immunoSEQ multiplex PCR. The profile shows roughly 100,000 clones, about 90% of them singletons. The sample was peripheral blood, taken on day 0 of AZD1222 vaccination. The source of these receptors is an adult in good health.

The table lists this clone with a few counts. The chain has TRBV4-1 and TRBJ1-2, with 8 nucleotides matching TRBD1. There are 18 residues in the CDR3. CDR1 is MGHRA, CDR2 YSYEKL, per germline. V dropped 0 bases and J dropped 6; count of bases not matched to a gene: 15. The CDR3 protein is CASSQEVSALTGAHGYTF. CDR3 nucleotide sequence: TGCGCCAGCAGCCAAGAAGTTTCGGCACTGACAGGGGCCCATGGCTACACCTTC.

V gene TRBV20-1 combines with J gene TRBJ2-7; no clear D. The CDR3 covers 11 residues. The germline V gene has CDR1 DFQATT and CDR2 SNEGSKA (reference sequence). Trimming removed 6 bases from V and 6 bases from J, with 12 bases in between. This CDR3 reads CSALPDREQYF. The DNA of the CDR3 is TGCAGTGCGCTACCTGACCGCGAGCAGTACTTC.

The chain joins TRBV13 to TRBJ2-2; TRBD2 aligns across 14 bases. This CDR3 spans 17 amino acids. Germline-derived CDR1 and CDR2 are PRHDT and FYEKMQ (reference sequence). After removal of 2 bases from V and 4 bases from J, the junction contained 3 bases not matched to a gene. The CDR3 here is CASSLRTSGGTTGELFF. Written as DNA, the CDR3 is TGTGCCAGCAGCTTAAGGACTAGCGGGGGGACCACCGGGGAGCTGTTTTTT.

The genes are TRBV3-1 (or the pseudogene TRBV3-2) and TRBJ2-7; 7 bases map to TRBD1. CDR1 is LGHDT and CDR2 is YNNKEL in the germline V gene (reference sequence). CDR3 length: 14 amino acids. J lost 4 bases, V lost 6 bases, and 9 bases had no gene match. The CDR3 region is CASSRNPQGYEQYF. For the CDR3, the DNA is TGTGCCAGCAGTCGCAACCCACAGGGGTACGAGCAGTACTTC.

The gene calls are TRBV7-9 and TRBJ2-1, with 9 bases fitting TRBD2. J was trimmed by 1 base and V by 4 bases; bases with no gene match: 8. The CDR3 spans 17 residues. Germline CDR1 SEHNR, CDR2 FQNEAQ (reference sequence). The CDR3 protein is CASSSLGSGGSYNEQFF. The CDR3 DNA sequence: TGTGCCAGCAGCTCCTTGGGTAGCGGGGGATCCTACAATGAGCAGTTCTTC.

The chain employs TRBV2 and TRBJ1-6; D unresolved. Germline V gene lookup returns CDR1 SNHLY and CDR2 FYNNEI. The CDR3 runs to 13 residues. V lost 8 bases, J lost 7 bases, and 12 bases lay in between. CDR3 loop: CASRQEGNSPLHF. The DNA of the CDR3 is TGTGCCAGCCGGCAGGAAGGAAATTCACCCCTCCACTTT.

The chain joins TRBV7-2 to TRBJ1-5, with 10 bases aligning to TRBD1. Germline CDR1 is SGHTA and CDR2 is FQGNSA. Trimming took 7 bases from V and 4 from J; bases not matched to a gene: 7. This CDR3 region has 15 residues. The CDR3 DNA reads as TGTGCCAGCACCATAGGGGGACAGGGGAATCAGCCCCAGCATTTT. It translates to CASTIGGQGNQPQHF.

The rearrangement joins TRBV6-2 or TRBV6-3 to TRBJ1-1; D might be TRBD1 (6 bases). CDR1 and CDR2 from the germline V gene are MNHEY and SVGEGT. CDR3 length: 14 residues. The V gene lost 2 bases and the J gene lost 4 bases, with 11 bases spanning the gap. The CDR3 region has the DNA TGTGCCAGCAGTTACGGGGGCGTAAGCACTGAAGCTTTCTTT. As protein: CASSYGGVSTEAFF.

The chain has TRBV2 and TRBJ1-2; D might be TRBD1 (5 bases). Trimming cost V 8 bases and J 4 bases, with 23 bases left between them. Germline V CDR1 and CDR2: SNHLY, FYNNEI. This CDR3 has 16 residues. The CDR3 sequence is CASSSLEQGEGYGYTF. CDR3 bases: TGTGCCAGCTCTTCCCTAGAGCAGGGAGAGGGCTATGGCTACACCTTC.

The chain recombines TRBV5-1 with TRBJ1-2, with D unclear. Trimming stripped 0 bases from V and 5 bases from J, with 8 bases between. Germline V gene data show CDR1 as SGHRS and CDR2 as YFSETQ. The CDR3 covers 13 residues. The CDR3 protein is CASSLDGQYGYTF. CDR3 DNA sequence: TGCGCCAGCAGCTTGGATGGGCAGTATGGCTACACCTTC. Full variable domain (outside the CDR3, taken from reference TRBV5-1 and TRBJ1-2): KAGVTQTPRYLIKTRGQQVTLSCSPISGHRSVSWYQQTPGQGLQFLFEYFSETQRNKGNFPGRFSGRQFSNSRSEMNVSTLELGDSALYLCASSLDGQYGYTFGSGTRLTVV.

The V call is TRBV9, the J call TRBJ2-5; D is perhaps TRBD2 (6 bases). Deletions cut 0 bases from V and 7 bases from J, with 10 bases between. Germline CDR1 SGDLS, CDR2 YYNGEE. There are 13 residues in the CDR3. The CDR3 sequence: CASSVAHGGTQYF. In DNA form, the CDR3 reads TGTGCCAGCAGCGTAGCCCACGGGGGGACCCAGTACTTC.

The chain carries TRBV27 and TRBJ2-7; D not resolved. With 5 bases removed from V and 3 bases from J, the gap between germline ends came to 5 bases. Germline assignment: CDR1 MNHEY and CDR2 SMNVEV (reference sequence). The CDR3 is 11 amino acids. In nucleotides, the CDR3 is TGTGCCAGCAGTAGCTACTACGAGCAGTACTTC. Translated, it gives CASSSYYEQYF.

J is TRBJ2-1 and V is TRBV5-1, with 7 positions matching TRBD1. The CDR3 length is 15 residues. Germline CDR1 reads SGHRS; CDR2 reads YFSETQ. V gave up 4 bases and J gave up 5 bases; unmatched junction bases: 9. The CDR3 region is CASSPLTTGDNEQFF. DNA for the CDR3: TGCGCCAGCAGCCCCCTTACCACAGGGGACAATGAGCAGTTCTTC.

The J gene is TRBJ2-1, the V gene TRBV10-3, with D maybe TRBD1 (6 bases). The ends were cut back, 4 bases at V and 3 bases at J, with 10 bases in the middle. The CDR3 has 14 residues. Per the germline V gene, CDR1 is ENHRY and CDR2 is SYGVKD. CDR3 nucleotides: TGTGCCATCAGTGGAGGGACAATCTACAATGAGCAGTTCTTC. This gives the protein CAISGGTIYNEQFF.

This clone has only a few counts. The same CDR3 can be traced to other DNA sequences in this sample. The chain is built from TRBV18 and TRBJ2-3; D is possibly TRBD2 (7 bases). The CDR3 consists of 15 residues. The ends were cut back, 1 base at V and 3 bases at J, with 11 bases in the middle. CDR1 and CDR2 (germline): KGHSH, LQKENI. The CDR3 DNA reads TGTGCCAGCTCACCACAGGCGGGGGCGACAGATACGCAGTATTTT. Its translation: CASSPQAGATDTQYF.

The rearrangement links TRBV12-5 to TRBJ2-7; 9 bases are a match to TRBD1. Germline CDR1 is LGHNT and CDR2 is FRNRAP. The CDR3 runs to 18 residues. Losses at the gene ends were 1 base for V and 1 base for J; bases not matched to a gene: 11. The CDR3 protein is CASGLGSFRDRASYEQYF. CDR3 coding DNA: TGTGCTAGTGGTTTGGGGTCCTTTAGGGACAGGGCTTCCTACGAGCAGTACTTC. Variable domain in full (rest from reference TRBV12-5 and TRBJ2-7): DARVTQTPRHKVTEMGQEVTMRCQPILGHNTVFWYRQTMMQGLELLAYFRNRAPLDDSGMPKDRFSAEMPDATLATLKIQPSEPRDSAVYFCASGLGSFRDRASYEQYFGPGTRLTVT.

The rearrangement links TRBV7-7 to TRBJ2-5, with TRBD2 matching over 8 bases. The ends lost 5 bases at V and 4 bases at J; junction bases unmatched: 12. CDR3 length: 16 residues. Germline V gene lookup returns CDR1 SSHAT and CDR2 FNYEAQ (reference sequence). CDR3 region: CASSPGGAGDRETQYF. The CDR3 region has the DNA TGTGCCAGCAGCCCCGGGGGGGCCGGGGATCGAGAGACCCAGTACTTC. The entire variable domain, with the rest obtained from reference TRBV7-7 and TRBJ2-5, is as follows: GAGVSQSPRYKVTKRGQDVTLRCDPISSHATLYWYQQALGQGPEFLTYFNYEAQPDKSGLPSDRFSAERPEGSISTLTIQRTEQRDSAMYRCASSPGGAGDRETQYFGPGTRLLVL.

V and J are TRBV7-9 and TRBJ1-6, with D unclear. Deletions cut 6 bases from V and 5 bases from J, with 26 bases between. The CDR3 covers 19 residues. CDR1 is SEHNR and CDR2 is FQNEAQ in the germline V gene (reference sequence). In nucleotides, the CDR3 is TGTGCCAGCAGAAGGCTGGAAGCGCTGAAAGATGTCCATAATTCACCCCTCCACTTT. Its protein is CASRRLEALKDVHNSPLHF.

The chain couples TRBV3-1 (or the pseudogene TRBV3-2) to TRBJ1-5; D is undetermined. Per germline, CDR1 LGHDT and CDR2 YNNKEL (reference sequence). The CDR3 length is 14 residues. Trimming removed 1 base from V and 3 bases from J, with 7 bases in between. The chain's CDR3 is CASSQGLTNQPQHF. The CDR3 DNA reads as TGTGCCAGCAGCCAAGGACTGACCAATCAGCCCCAGCATTTT.

This clone appeared once. V and J are TRBV30 and TRBJ2-7; D might be TRBD1 (6 bases). CDR1 and CDR2 (germline): GTSNPN, SVGIG (reference sequence). V was shortened by 7 bases and J by 6 bases, with 22 bases between the two germline ends. The CDR3 has 14 residues. The CDR3 spells CASQTGGLSSEQYF. CDR3 DNA sequence: TGTGCCTCTCAGACAGGAGGTCTCTCCAGCGAGCAGTACTTC.

The CDR3 sequence is CASARGPAGAMNTGELFF. The CDR3 DNA is TGTGCCAGCGCTAGGGGGCCAGCGGGGGCCATGAACACCGGGGAGCTGTTTTTT. J is TRBJ2-2 and V is TRBV5-4, with D possibly being TRBD2 (8 bases). Germline CDR1 reads SGHNT; CDR2 reads YYREEE (reference sequence). Trimming cost V 7 bases and J 1 base, with 23 bases left between them. CDR3 length: 18 residues.

This sequence joins TRBV10-1 and TRBJ2-1; 8 nucleotides align to TRBD2. This CDR3 has 15 amino acids. V lost 6 bases, J lost 3 bases, and 7 bases stayed unmatched. CDR1 is WNHNN, CDR2 SYGVQD, per germline (reference sequence). CDR3 in amino acids: CASSPESGGYNEQFF. For the CDR3, the DNA is TGCGCCAGCAGCCCCGAGAGCGGGGGCTACAATGAGCAGTTCTTC.

The V and J genes are TRBV6-5 and TRBJ2-7, with D tentatively TRBD2 (5 bases). This CDR3 is 11 amino acids long. Trimming removed 7 bases at V and 2 bases at J, with 6 bases between. CDR1 is MNHEY, CDR2 SVGAGI, per germline. In nucleotides, the CDR3 is TGTGCCAGCACGGGGACCTACGAGCAGTACTTC. It specifies CASTGTYEQYF.

The rearrangement joins TRBV7-9 to TRBJ2-5; D is ambiguous. V lost 3 bases and J lost 3, with 8 bases in between. Germline V gives CDR1 SEHNR, CDR2 FQNEAQ (reference sequence). The CDR3 spans 13 residues. CDR3: CASSFLGEETQYF. In nucleotides, the CDR3 is TGTGCCAGCAGCTTCCTTGGGGAAGAGACCCAGTACTTC.

The J gene is TRBJ1-4, the V gene TRBV27; possible D gene TRBD1, 5 bases. The CDR3 extends over 16 amino acids. Trimming removed 0 bases from V and 3 bases from J, with 11 bases in between. Looked up from germline, CDR1 is MNHEY and CDR2 is SMNVEV (reference sequence). The CDR3 is CASSLSPGRSNEKLFF. The CDR3 nucleotides are TGTGCCAGCAGTTTATCCCCAGGGAGATCTAATGAAAAACTGTTTTTT.

This chain connects TRBV27 to TRBJ1-4; no firm D call. CDR1 is MNHEY, CDR2 SMNVEV, per germline (reference sequence). V lost 4 bases and J 0 bases, leaving 6 bases between the germline ends. CDR3 length: 14 residues. The CDR3 coding sequence is TGTGCCAGCAGTTCACCTGCAACTAATGAAAAACTGTTTTTT. Encoded protein: CASSSPATNEKLFF. The variable domain in full, completed from reference TRBV27 and TRBJ1-4, reads EAQVTQNPRYLITVTGKKLTVTCSQNMNHEYMSWYRQDPGLGLRQIYYSMNVEVTDKGDVPEGYKVSRKEKRNFPLILESPSPNQTSLYFCASSSPATNEKLFFGSGTQLSVL.

The chain combines TRBV27 with TRBJ2-7; D uncertain. The CDR3 runs to 12 residues. Germline values: CDR1 MNHEY, CDR2 SMNVEV (reference sequence). Trimming pared 4 bases from V and 4 bases from J, leaving 8 bases between. In DNA, the CDR3 is TGTGCCAGCAGTTCAACCCCGTACGAGCAGTACTTC. This codes for CASSSTPYEQYF.

The chain employs TRBV27 and TRBJ1-5; 8 nucleotides agree with TRBD1. The CDR3 totals 12 residues. CDR1 and CDR2 from the germline V gene are MNHEY and SMNVEV (reference sequence). V was pared by 6 bases and J by 7 bases, with 2 bases of the junction left unmatched. The CDR3 region is CASRTGVQPQHF. The CDR3 bases are TGTGCCAGCAGGACAGGGGTCCAGCCCCAGCATTTT.

This clone came up once. The chain has TRBV5-1 and TRBJ1-6; 10 bases are shared with TRBD1. Germline-derived CDR1 and CDR2 are SGHRS and YFSETQ. V shed 2 bases, J shed 7 bases, and the junction held 6 bases outside the gene matches. The CDR3 length is 16 residues. The CDR3 loop is CASSLEPGQGNSPLHF. Here the CDR3 DNA reads TGCGCCAGCAGCTTAGAACCGGGACAGGGGAATTCACCCCTCCACTTT.